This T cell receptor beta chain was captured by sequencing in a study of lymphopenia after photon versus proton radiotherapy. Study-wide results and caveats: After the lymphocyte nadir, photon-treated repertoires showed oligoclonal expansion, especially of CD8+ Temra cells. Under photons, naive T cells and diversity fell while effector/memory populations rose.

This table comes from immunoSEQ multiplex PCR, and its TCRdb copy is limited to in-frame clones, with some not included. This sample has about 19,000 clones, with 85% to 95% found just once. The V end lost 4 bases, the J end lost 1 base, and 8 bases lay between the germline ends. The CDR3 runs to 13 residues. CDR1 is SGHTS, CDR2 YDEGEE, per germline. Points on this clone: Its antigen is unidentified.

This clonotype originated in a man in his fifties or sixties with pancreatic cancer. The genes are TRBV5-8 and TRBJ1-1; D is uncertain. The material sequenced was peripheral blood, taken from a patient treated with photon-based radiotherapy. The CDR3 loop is CASSGDGNTEAFF. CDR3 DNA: TGTGCCAGCAGCGGAGACGGGAACACTGAAGCTTTCTTT.